The clone carrying this TCR beta chain appeared a few times. Antigen: not known. This record belongs to a study of cytomegalovirus exposure and HLA in healthy donors. Study observations and caveats: A previous analysis found most TCR beta V segments productive roughly 90% or roughly 30% of the time. In a later analysis, common viral pathogens appeared linked to several of the most significant clusters. Only CMV serostatus was available as immune exposure information. It has been reported that TCR beta sequences accurately predicted the HLA-A and HLA-B alleles of most subjects.

J gave up 0 bases and V 3 bases, and 7 bases lay outside the gene matches. Germline lookup yields CDR1 KGHSH and CDR2 LQKENI. The CDR3 covers 16 residues. The PCR made use of 60 Vbeta and 13 Jbeta primers. Data came from immunoSEQ multiplex PCR; TCRdb stores just in-frame clones and leaves some out. Of about 110,000 clones in the sample, approximately 80% are singletons; the top ten hold more than 3%. The sample taken for sequencing was PBMCs. The TCR sequence derives from a man between 60 and 75 years old in good health and CMV-seronegative. The chain joins TRBV18 to TRBJ2-7; 8 nucleotides line up with TRBD1. The CDR3 region has the DNA TGTGCCAGCTCACCCAGACAGGGGATAACCTCCTACGAGCAGTACTTC. Translated: CASSPRQGITSYEQYF.